One and the same sample provided the 24 T cell receptor beta chains below, sequenced in a study of identical twins. One entry per CDR3 protein results from TCRdb running MiXCR on the 5' RACE reads. In the table there are approximately 500,000 distinct CDR3 sequences, roughly 15% of which are singletons. The data were also submitted as part of a second study, on yellow fever vaccine responses in identical twins.

Sequencing used CD4+ T cells sorted from blood. The receptors originated from a young woman in good health.

This clonotype occurred a few times. CDR3 DNA sequence: TGTGCCAGCAGTTTAATGGCCCAAGAGACCCAGTACTTC. Encoded protein: CASSLMAQETQYF. V is TRBV12-3 or TRBV12-4 and J is TRBJ2-5; D gene uncertain. Trimming pared 2 bases from V and 1 base from J, leaving 5 bases between. The CDR3 totals 13 residues.

This clonotype was seen more than once but under ten times. This chain joins TRBV7-6 and TRBJ2-5; 9 positions agree with TRBD1. CDR1 SGHVS and CDR2 FNYEAQ come from the germline V gene. The CDR3 has 15 amino acids. Trimming removed 5 bases from V and 3 bases from J; junction bases left unmatched: 7. The DNA for the CDR3 is TGTGCCAGCAGCACCCGACAGGGGGGGAAAGAGACCCAGTACTTC. Its protein product is CASSTRQGGKETQYF.

This clonotype appeared many times. CDR3 protein: CASRWSGTSGSHEQYF. The CDR3 nucleotides are TGCGCCAGCAGATGGTCCGGGACTAGCGGTTCCCACGAGCAGTACTTC. The V gene is TRBV10-2, the J gene TRBJ2-7, with 11 bases matching TRBD2. The germline V gene has CDR1 WSHSY and CDR2 SAAADI. Losses at the gene ends were 6 bases for V and 5 bases for J; bases not matched to a gene: 12. This CDR3 is 16 amino acids long.

The V gene is TRBV2, the J gene TRBJ2-3, with 11 nucleotides matching TRBD2. The CDR3 contains 15 residues. The germline gives CDR1 SNHLY, CDR2 FYNNEI. J was trimmed by 5 bases and V by 3 bases; bases with no gene match: 4. In DNA, the CDR3 is TGTGCCAGCAGTGAGACTAGCGGGGCCCGAGATACGCAGTATTTT. Protein sequence: CASSETSGARDTQYF.

This clonotype occurred many times. This chain uses TRBV12-3 or TRBV12-4 with TRBJ2-5; 8 bases align to TRBD2. Losses at the gene ends were 5 bases for V and 4 bases for J; bases not matched to a gene: 6. The CDR3 totals 14 residues. CDR3 region: CASSPSGGLETQYF. For the CDR3, the DNA is TGTGCCAGCAGTCCCTCGGGGGGGTTAGAGACCCAGTACTTC.

The chain combines TRBV11-2 with TRBJ2-5, with 8 positions matching TRBD2. The CDR3 length is 17 residues. V lost 1 base, J lost 2 bases, and 9 bases stayed unmatched. Per germline, CDR1 SGHAT and CDR2 FQNNGV. In DNA, the CDR3 is TGTGCCAGCAGCTTAGTCGGGCTAGCGGGCTTACAAGAGACCCAGTACTTC. Translation gives CASSLVGLAGLQETQYF.

This chain joins TRBV7-6 and TRBJ2-7, with 8 bases lining up with TRBD2. The germline V gene has CDR1 SGHVS and CDR2 FNYEAQ. This CDR3 region has 17 residues. Trimming cost V 1 base and J 3 bases; bases outside gene matches: 11. Here the CDR3 reads CASSLGTSFSSGYEQYF. The CDR3 region has the DNA TGTGCCAGCAGCTTAGGGACTAGCTTTTCGTCCGGCTACGAGCAGTACTTC.

This clonotype was seen a few times. The V gene is TRBV6-1, the J gene TRBJ1-1, with D perhaps matching TRBD1 (5 bases). CDR1 is MNHNS, CDR2 SASEGT, per germline. Trimming took 7 bases from V and 1 from J, leaving 22 bases between them. The CDR3 has 17 residues. CDR3 residues: CASTKGPRGAGNTEAFF. Written as DNA, the CDR3 is TGTGCCAGCACCAAGGGGCCGCGAGGGGCCGGGAACACTGAAGCTTTCTTT.

The J gene is TRBJ1-6, the V gene TRBV12-3 or TRBV12-4; 7 nucleotides line up with TRBD1. The trim removed 6 bases at V and 9 bases at J, leaving 8 bases unmatched. This CDR3 is built from 14 residues. For the CDR3, the DNA is TGTGCCAGCAGGCCTACAGGGGCGCCTTCACCCCTCCACTTT. Protein product: CASRPTGAPSPLHF.

J is TRBJ2-2 and V is TRBV28; D is perhaps TRBD2 (7 bases). CDR3 length: 16 residues. The germline CDR1 and CDR2 sequences are MDHEN and SYDVKM. The germline V and J ends were trimmed by 6 bases and 6 bases, with 20 bases remaining between them. The CDR3 loop reads CASSSFGGGDPGELFF. The CDR3 DNA follows: TGTGCCAGCAGCTCTTTTGGAGGGGGGGATCCCGGGGAGCTGTTTTTT.

The rearrangement joins TRBV20-1 to TRBJ2-4; 7 bases align to TRBD1. V trimming: 6 bases; J trimming: 3 bases; junction bases outside the gene matches: 5. Looked up from germline, CDR1 is DFQATT and CDR2 is SNEGSKA (reference sequence). The CDR3 has 13 amino acids. CDR3 nucleotides: TGCAGTGCATCCGACAGGGACAAAAACATTCAGTACTTC. Translating gives CSASDRDKNIQYF.

This clonotype turned up a few times. V usage is TRBV5-5 and J usage is TRBJ1-2; 7 positions match TRBD1. Germline CDR1 reads SGHKS; CDR2 reads YYEKEE (reference sequence). The CDR3 contains 14 residues. Trimming took 4 bases from V and 5 from J; bases not matched to a gene: 8. CDR3 sequence: CASSLGTAPYGYTF. Here the CDR3 DNA reads TGTGCCAGCAGCCTAGGGACAGCTCCTTATGGCTACACCTTC.

This clonotype has just a few counts. The V and J genes are TRBV6-1 and TRBJ2-1, with 10 positions matching TRBD1. Trimming at V came to 4 bases and at J to 6 bases, leaving 6 bases not matched to a gene. This CDR3 has 15 residues. Germline CDR1 and CDR2: MNHNS and SASEGT. CDR3 in amino acids: CASSARDRGTNEQFF. The CDR3 DNA is TGTGCCAGCAGTGCCCGGGACAGGGGTACCAATGAGCAGTTCTTC.

Only a few counts were recorded for this clonotype. The chain couples TRBV24-1 to TRBJ2-1; D is perhaps TRBD2 (5 bases). The V end lost 2 bases, the J end lost 9 bases, and 13 bases lay between the germline ends. Germline V CDR1 and CDR2: KGHDR, SFDVKD. The CDR3 has 14 amino acids. CDR3 protein: CATSDYTRGTEQFF. For the CDR3, the DNA is TGTGCCACCAGTGATTACACTAGAGGCACTGAGCAGTTCTTC.

The chain joins TRBV6-1 to TRBJ2-2; the match to TRBD2 covers 9 bases. J gave up 3 bases and V 8 bases, and 4 bases lay outside the gene matches. The CDR3 totals 14 residues. Germline V lookup: CDR1 MNHNS, CDR2 SASEGT. CDR3 residues: CASGGGVYTGELFF. In nucleotides, the CDR3 is TGTGCCAGCGGCGGGGGGGTTTACACCGGGGAGCTGTTTTTT.

This clonotype appeared a few times. The gene calls are TRBV2 and TRBJ2-1, with 11 bases matching TRBD2. V was pared by 4 bases and J by 4 bases, with 9 bases of the junction left unmatched. This CDR3 is 17 amino acids long. From germline, CDR1 is SNHLY and CDR2 FYNNEI. The DNA for the CDR3 is TGTGCCAGCAGTGGTACGTCTAGCGGGGGGTTTTACAATGAGCAGTTCTTC. Translation gives CASSGTSSGGFYNEQFF.

This clonotype appeared a few times. The V call is TRBV28, the J call TRBJ2-1; 11 nucleotides align to TRBD2. With 6 bases clipped from V and 9 bases from J, the junction kept 13 bases outside the gene matches. The CDR3 has 16 amino acids. Looked up from germline, CDR1 is MDHEN and CDR2 is SYDVKM. Written as DNA, the CDR3 is TGTGCCAGCAGCCGCCCTAGGGGTAGCGGGAGGGCTGAGCAGTTCTTC. The encoded protein is CASSRPRGSGRAEQFF. The variable domain in full, with the rest retrieved from reference TRBV28 and TRBJ2-1, is DVKVTQSSRYLVKRTGEKVFLECVQDMDHENMFWYRQDPGLGLRLIYFSYDVKMKEKGDIPEGYSVSREKKERFSLILESASTNQTSMYLCASSRPRGSGRAEQFFGPGTRLTVL.

This clonotype occurred a few times. The chain links TRBV7-2 to TRBJ2-5, with 10 bases fitting TRBD2. CDR3 length: 15 residues. Germline V gene sequence: CDR1 SGHTA, CDR2 FQGNSA. J lost 5 bases, V lost 2 bases, and 5 bases had no gene match. The CDR3 reads CASSLLAGGRETQYF. The DNA for the CDR3 is TGTGCCAGCAGCTTATTAGCGGGGGGCAGGGAGACCCAGTACTTC.

This clonotype was picked up many times. CDR3 in amino acids: CASSLKNTGELFF. CDR3 bases: TGCGCCAGCAGCTTGAAGAACACCGGGGAGCTGTTTTTT. The chain links TRBV5-1 to TRBJ2-2; D call uncertain. This CDR3 is 13 amino acids long. Germline-derived CDR1 and CDR2 are SGHRS and YFSETQ. The ends were cut back, 1 base at V and 1 base at J, with 2 bases in the middle.

This clonotype was seen only a few times. The V gene is TRBV3-1, the J gene TRBJ1-2; D might be TRBD1 (5 bases). In germline, CDR1 is LGHDT, CDR2 YNNKEL (reference sequence). This CDR3 is 13 amino acids long. V lost 0 bases to trimming and J lost 10 bases, with 12 bases between them. CDR3 DNA: TGTGCCAGCAGCCAAGATCCAGGGTGGAACTACACCTTC. This encodes CASSQDPGWNYTF.

This clonotype came up a few times. The chain uses TRBV5-5 and TRBJ2-2, with 11 bases matching TRBD2. This CDR3 region has 17 residues. V lost 0 bases, J lost 5 bases, and 6 bases stayed unmatched. CDR1 SGHKS and CDR2 YYEKEE come from the germline V gene (reference sequence). Here the CDR3 DNA reads TGTGCCAGCAGCTTGGAGAGACTAGCGGGACGAACCGGGGAGCTGTTTTTT. Its protein product is CASSLERLAGRTGELFF.

This clonotype turned up a few times. The chain uses TRBV20-1 and TRBJ2-1; 8 bases are shared with TRBD2. Germline V gene lookup returns CDR1 DFQATT and CDR2 SNEGSKA (reference sequence). V shed 0 bases and J 10 bases; nucleotides not matched to a gene: 11. The CDR3 is 15 residues long. The CDR3 bases are TGCAGTGCTAGAGACCGGGGGGGCCGCACCCCAGAGCAGTTCTTC. It is translated as CSARDRGGRTPEQFF.

This clonotype has only a few counts. CDR3 sequence: CSVAPTGTYNEQFF. The CDR3 DNA reads TGCAGCGTCGCCCCGACGGGCACCTACAATGAGCAGTTCTTC. The V call is TRBV29-1, the J call TRBJ2-1; D gene uncertain. V lost 6 bases, J lost 2 bases, and 14 bases lay in between. This CDR3 region has 14 residues. Germline V lookup: CDR1 SQVTM, CDR2 ANQGSEA.

This chain joins TRBV20-1 and TRBJ2-7; 12 nucleotides agree with TRBD1. CDR1 and CDR2 (germline): DFQATT, SNEGSKA (reference sequence). The CDR3 length is 15 residues. The V gene end was trimmed by 3 bases and the J gene end by 4 bases; junction bases not matched to a gene: 7. The CDR3 bases are TGCAGTGCTAGGCCCGGGACAGGGGGCCAGTACGAGCAGTACTTC. It translates to CSARPGTGGQYEQYF.